This TCR beta chain is drawn from a study of glioma-infiltrating T cells. Overall study context: Presurgical dexamethasone in glioma patients lasted six or fewer days. About a million peripheral T cells were targeted at 4.5- to 10-fold coverage.

TCR alpha and beta CDR3 regions were amplified from RNA using iRepertoire nested multiplex PCR. TCRdb reprocessed the multiplex PCR reads with MiXCR, giving one entry per CDR3 protein. The table includes roughly 350,000 distinct CDR3 sequences, roughly two fifths detected once. Study-level results: Tissue-blood divergence was below expectation in non-neoplastic patients, above in gliomas. Patients with low tissue-blood divergence carried a signature set of shared blood CDR3 motifs.

Turning to this clonotype: Its specificity is not known. This may stem from a read error, because a much larger clone lies one nucleotide away.

The sample taken for sequencing was glioma tissue, nonneoplastic brain tissue, or PBMCs (not recorded which). The clonotype comes from a human donor with low-grade glioma or glioblastoma, undergoing nonglioma brain surgery, or in good health (not recorded which).

CDR3 DNA sequence: TGTGCCGGCACTCCTTCGGGGGGGACTGAAGCTTTCTTT. Translating it yields CAGTPSGGTEAFF. This chain uses TRBV27 with TRBJ1-1; maybe TRBD1 (5 bases). V was shortened by 11 bases and J by 5 bases, with 18 bases between the two germline ends. Germline V gene data show CDR1 as MNHEY and CDR2 as SMNVEV (reference sequence). This CDR3 has 13 residues.